A single sample is the source of the 28 T cell receptor beta chains below, sequenced in a study of blood T cell repertoires in COVID-19. Profiled with immunoSEQ multiplex PCR; TCRdb holds only in-frame clones, not every one. In the table there are about 330,000 clones, roughly 85% of which are singletons. The specimen sequenced was PBMCs or T cells enriched from blood (not recorded which). These receptors all stem from a woman aged 25-40 years who had recovered from COVID-19.

The chain uses TRBV11-2 and TRBJ2-1; TRBD1 might be the D (6 bases). The CDR3 has 16 amino acids. The germline V gene has CDR1 SGHAT and CDR2 FQNNGV. Trimming removed 4 bases at V and 4 bases at J, with 17 bases between. CDR3 sequence: CASSSGGGLVYNEQFF. Here the CDR3 DNA reads TGTGCCAGCAGCTCCGGTGGGGGCCTTGTTTACAATGAGCAGTTCTTC.

The chain recombines TRBV4-1 with TRBJ1-5; D gene unclear. Trimming removed 3 bases from V and 7 bases from J, with 7 bases in between. The germline gives CDR1 MGHRA, CDR2 YSYEKL. The CDR3 has 12 amino acids. The CDR3 region is CASSHPRQPQHF. The CDR3 nucleotides read TGCGCCAGCAGCCATCCTAGGCAGCCCCAGCATTTT.

The genes are TRBV3-1 (or the pseudogene TRBV3-2) and TRBJ2-5; 13 bases are a match to TRBD2. Germline lookup yields CDR1 LGHDT and CDR2 YNNKEL (reference sequence). The CDR3 length is 17 residues. The V segment lost 3 bases and the J segment 0 bases; nucleotides outside the gene matches: 4. The CDR3 region has the DNA TGTGCCAGCAGCCATCTCGGGACTAGCGGGGACCAAGAGACCCAGTACTTC. Translation gives CASSHLGTSGDQETQYF.

V gene TRBV5-6 combines with J gene TRBJ2-7; perhaps TRBD2 as D (6 bases). The germline V gene encodes CDR1 SGHDT and CDR2 YYEEEE. This CDR3 comprises 15 residues. V lost 4 bases to trimming and J lost 0 bases, with 14 bases between them. The CDR3 DNA follows: TGTGCCAGCAGCCATCCGGGGGTGGGCTCCTACGAGCAGTACTTC. Encoded protein: CASSHPGVGSYEQYF.

This clone was detected only once. The genes are TRBV4-1 and TRBJ1-2, with D unclear. CDR3 size: 15 residues. Germline values: CDR1 MGHRA, CDR2 YSYEKL. V was clipped by 1 base and J by 6 bases, with 15 bases between them. The CDR3 coding sequence is TGCGCCAGCAGCCAAGTTGGCGGCAGAAGCGATGGCTACACCTTC. Translation: CASSQVGGRSDGYTF.

The chain carries TRBV9 and TRBJ1-1; D perhaps matches TRBD1 (5 bases). The germline V gene has CDR1 SGDLS and CDR2 YYNGEE. The CDR3 covers 13 residues. V gave up 2 bases and J gave up 4 bases, with 9 bases separating them. The CDR3 here is CASSVSGGTEAFF. CDR3 coding DNA: TGTGCCAGCAGCGTTTCGGGGGGCACTGAAGCTTTCTTT.

The chain recombines TRBV19 with TRBJ1-1, with unresolved D. Germline CDR1 LNHDA, CDR2 SQIVND (reference sequence). CDR3 length equals 13 residues. The V gene lost 4 bases and the J gene lost 2 bases, with 8 bases spanning the gap. CDR3 amino acids: CASSTVRNTEAFF. DNA for the CDR3: TGTGCCAGTAGTACAGTCCGCAACACTGAAGCTTTCTTT.

Only one count was recorded for this clone. The genes are TRBV4-1 and TRBJ1-2; 8 bases align to TRBD1. Germline assignment: CDR1 MGHRA and CDR2 YSYEKL. There are 16 residues in the CDR3. Trimming cost V 4 bases and J 2 bases; bases outside gene matches: 9. CDR3 nucleotide sequence: TGCGCCAGCAGCCCGACCACGGGACAGGCGAACTATGGCTACACCTTC. This translates into CASSPTTGQANYGYTF.

V is TRBV4-1 and J is TRBJ1-3, with D maybe TRBD1 (5 bases). Per germline, CDR1 MGHRA and CDR2 YSYEKL. Trimming removed 4 bases at V and 3 bases at J, with 19 bases between. This CDR3 is built from 17 residues. CDR3 nucleotides: TGCGCCAGCAGCCTATCAGGGCGGTCTGGGATTGGAAACACCATATATTTT. Amino acids: CASSLSGRSGIGNTIYF.

The rearrangement links TRBV11-1 to TRBJ2-1, with 10 bases identical to TRBD2. The CDR3 is made up of 15 amino acids. Germline trimming cut 3 bases from V and 8 bases from J; bases unmatched to any gene: 7. Germline values: CDR1 SGHAT, CDR2 FQDESV (reference sequence). The DNA of the CDR3 is TGTGCCAGCAGCTTCGGAAGCGGGGGGGCATATGAGCAGTTCTTC. It codes for CASSFGSGGAYEQFF.

This chain joins TRBV5-4 and TRBJ2-7, with a tentative D call TRBD1 (5 bases). V was shortened by 4 bases and J by 2 bases, with 13 bases between the two germline ends. Germline V gene lookup returns CDR1 SGHNT and CDR2 YYREEE (reference sequence). The length of the CDR3 is 14 residues. This CDR3 is CASSPRGRAYEQYF. For the CDR3, the DNA is TGTGCCAGCAGCCCACGAGGCAGGGCCTACGAGCAGTACTTC.

Worth noting for this clone: One junction end does not reproduce the germline sequence, and a read error may be involved. This rearrangement joins TRBV7-7 to TRBJ1-2; 9 bases fit TRBD1. The CDR3 has 19 amino acids. Germline V gives CDR1 SSHAT, CDR2 FNYEAQ (reference sequence). As DNA, the CDR3 is TGTGCTAGCAGCGAAAGGCCTGCCAGGGACAGGGAGGACGACTATGGCTACACCTTC. Translation: CASSERPARDREDDYGYTF.

The V gene is TRBV15, the J gene TRBJ1-2; no firm D call. V shed 5 bases and J shed 0 bases, with 7 bases lying between them. CDR1 and CDR2 (germline): LNHNV, YYDKDF (reference sequence). The CDR3 contains 13 residues. CDR3 bases: TGTGCCACCAGCCCCGACACTAACTATGGCTACACCTTC. Translation gives CATSPDTNYGYTF.

V gene TRBV30 combines with J gene TRBJ2-5, with D unclear. There are 14 residues in the CDR3. In germline, CDR1 is GTSNPN, CDR2 SVGIG (reference sequence). With 0 bases removed from V and 4 bases from J, the gap between germline ends came to 12 bases. CDR3 sequence reads: CAWSVFGSSETQYF. Written as DNA, the CDR3 is TGTGCCTGGAGTGTATTCGGTAGCTCAGAGACCCAGTACTTC.

V is TRBV6-1 and J is TRBJ1-4; TRBD1 agrees at 9 bases. The CDR3 consists of 14 residues. Germline lookup yields CDR1 MNHNS and CDR2 SASEGT. V shed 1 base and J 8 bases; nucleotides not matched to a gene: 2. CDR3 sequence: CASSEDRGREKLFF. The DNA for the CDR3 is TGTGCCAGCAGTGAAGACAGGGGGCGAGAAAAACTGTTTTTT.

V gene TRBV3-1 (or the pseudogene TRBV3-2) combines with J gene TRBJ2-3, with D possibly TRBD2 on 5 matching bases. This CDR3 spans 23 amino acids. CDR1 is LGHDT, CDR2 YNNKEL, per germline (reference sequence). Deletions cut 0 bases from V and 0 bases from J, with 31 bases between. CDR3 in amino acids: CASSQDFGKSTTRPFLSTDTQYF. The DNA for the CDR3 is TGTGCCAGCAGCCAAGATTTCGGGAAGTCCACTACTAGACCTTTCCTTAGCACAGATACGCAGTATTTT.

The V and J genes are TRBV3-1 (or the pseudogene TRBV3-2) and TRBJ1-1, with a weak D call TRBD1 (5 bases). Trimming removed 2 bases at V and 5 bases at J, with 12 bases between. Germline V gene sequence: CDR1 LGHDT, CDR2 YNNKEL (reference sequence). The CDR3 is 14 amino acids. As DNA, the CDR3 is TGTGCCAGCAGCCAATGGAGGGGTGGGACTGAAGCTTTCTTT. This encodes CASSQWRGGTEAFF.

The chain has TRBV12-3 or TRBV12-4 and TRBJ2-7; TRBD1 is a possible D gene (6 bases). The CDR3 is 13 residues long. The ends were cut back, 3 bases at V and 3 bases at J, with 9 bases in the middle. The CDR3 nucleotides are TGTGCCAGCAGTTTGGACAGCCGCTACGAGCAGTACTTC. Encoded protein: CASSLDSRYEQYF.

This rearrangement joins TRBV9 to TRBJ2-3; TRBD2 matches 7 bases. The CDR3 runs 16 residues. The germline V gene encodes CDR1 SGDLS and CDR2 YYNGEE. The V gene end was trimmed by 3 bases and the J gene end by 0 bases; junction bases not matched to a gene: 7. In nucleotides, the CDR3 is TGTGCCAGCAGCGGACATAGCGGGTCTAGCACAGATACGCAGTATTTT. It yields the protein CASSGHSGSSTDTQYF.

This chain uses TRBV27 with TRBJ1-5; 7 bases line up with TRBD1. Unmatched junction bases numbered 5, after V lost 2 bases and J lost 7 bases. Germline V gene sequence: CDR1 MNHEY, CDR2 SMNVEV (reference sequence). CDR3 length equals 14 residues. CDR3: CASSLQGERQPQHF. The DNA of the CDR3 is TGTGCCAGCAGTTTACAGGGGGAGAGGCAGCCCCAGCATTTT.

The chain employs TRBV2 and TRBJ2-5; the match to TRBD2 covers 10 bases. CDR1 SNHLY and CDR2 FYNNEI come from the germline V gene. After removal of 7 bases from V and 2 bases from J, the junction contained 10 bases not matched to a gene. The CDR3 runs 16 residues. CDR3 loop: CASILHGLAVQETQYF. As DNA, the CDR3 is TGTGCCAGCATCCTTCACGGACTAGCGGTACAAGAGACCCAGTACTTC.

This rearrangement joins TRBV7-2 to TRBJ2-3, with D perhaps TRBD1 (5 bases). Deletions cut 1 base from V and 3 bases from J, with 8 bases between. The CDR3 totals 14 residues. Germline V lookup: CDR1 SGHTA, CDR2 FQGNSA. CDR3 nucleotides: TGTGCCAGCAGCTTAGGTGGGGCGACAGATACGCAGTATTTT. Translating gives CASSLGGATDTQYF.

The rearrangement links TRBV7-3 to TRBJ2-1; a weak D match, TRBD2 (6 bases). Trimming removed 6 bases at V and 3 bases at J, with 18 bases between. This CDR3 has 16 amino acids. Germline V CDR1 and CDR2: SGHTA, FQGTGA. The CDR3 DNA reads TGTGCCAGCAGTTTGAATCCGGGGGATCTCTACAATGAGCAGTTCTTC. The encoded protein is CASSLNPGDLYNEQFF.

This clone appeared a few times. The chain links TRBV3-1 (or the pseudogene TRBV3-2) to TRBJ1-6, with D possibly matching TRBD1 (5 bases). Trimming removed 6 bases from V and 7 bases from J, with 10 bases in between. Germline V gene sequence: CDR1 LGHDT, CDR2 YNNKEL (reference sequence). This CDR3 has 13 amino acids. CDR3 protein: CASRSGSNSPLHF. The CDR3 region has the DNA TGTGCCAGCAGATCAGGGTCGAATTCACCCCTCCACTTT.

The chain uses TRBV28 and TRBJ1-3; 8 bases are shared with TRBD1. The CDR3 is 15 amino acids. V trimming: 7 bases; J trimming: 4 bases; junction bases outside the gene matches: 9. Germline V gene sequence: CDR1 MDHEN, CDR2 SYDVKM. The CDR3 is CASTQAGQAGNTIYF. The CDR3 coding sequence is TGTGCCAGCACTCAGGCGGGACAGGCGGGAAACACCATATATTTT.

The chain employs TRBV30 and TRBJ1-2; unclear D gene. The CDR3 totals 13 residues. Germline V gene lookup returns CDR1 GTSNPN and CDR2 SVGIG (reference sequence). The V and J ends lost 2 bases and 0 bases respectively, with 7 bases between them. The CDR3 reads CAWSNGANYGYTF. The CDR3 DNA reads TGTGCCTGGAGTAACGGAGCTAACTATGGCTACACCTTC.

The gene calls are TRBV10-1 and TRBJ1-3; TRBD1 matches at 8 bases. The J segment lost 2 bases and the V segment lost 3 bases, leaving 6 bases of the junction unmatched. Germline CDR1 is WNHNN and CDR2 is SYGVQD (reference sequence). This CDR3 has 16 residues. In nucleotides, the CDR3 is TGCGCCAGCAGTGATTGGACAGGGCGCGCTGGAAACACCATATATTTT. Translated: CASSDWTGRAGNTIYF.

The V call is TRBV9, the J call TRBJ2-1; 9 positions match TRBD1. CDR1 and CDR2 from the germline V gene are SGDLS and YYNGEE. J was trimmed by 8 bases and V by 3 bases; bases with no gene match: 9. The CDR3 runs 15 residues. The CDR3 DNA sequence: TGTGCCAGCAGCGGACGGGACAGGGTAGGCTATGAGCAGTTCTTC. Residues: CASSGRDRVGYEQFF.